A selection of T cell receptor beta chains follows, all from one sample in a study of blood T cell repertoires in COVID-19. TCRdb keeps only in-frame clones here, not all; method: immunoSEQ multiplex PCR. The sample contains about 500,000 clones, 89% of which appear only once. Sequencing used peripheral blood. The source is a man between 18 and 35 years old with COVID-19, enrolled during active disease. CDR3s include the opening cysteine and the closing phenylalanine or tryptophan. Fields, in order: CDR3 protein, CDR3 DNA, V gene, clone size, J gene, D gene. A D gene is named only where the DNA matches it firmly. The size entry is marked missing in some rows and otherwise reads once, few, many or a size class.

CATGRDRGIHEQYF TGTGCCACCGGACGCGACAGGGGGATCCACGAGCAGTACTTC TRBV5-8 once TRBJ2-7 TRBD1
CASISSPTDTQYF TGTGCCAGCATATCTAGCCCCACAGATACGCAGTATTTT TRBV2 - TRBJ2-3 -
CASSYSLARLETQYF TGTGCCAGCAGTTACTCGCTAGCTAGGTTAGAGACCCAGTACTTC TRBV6-5 - TRBJ2-5 -
CASSHRYNEQFF TGTGCCAGCAGCCACCGTTACAATGAGCAGTTCTTC TRBV3-1/TRBV3-2 - TRBJ2-1 -
CASSRGFYEQYF TGTGCCAGCAGTCGGGGATTCTACGAGCAGTACTTC TRBV12-3/TRBV12-4 - TRBJ2-7 -
CATSDSGQGGIKETQYF TGTGCCACCAGTGACTCAGGACAGGGAGGGATAAAAGAGACCCAGTACTTC TRBV24-1 few TRBJ2-5 -
CASDADRGGPEAFF TGTGCTAGTGACGCCGACAGGGGAGGCCCTGAAGCTTTCTTT TRBV12-5 - TRBJ1-1 TRBD1
CASSRLGQGRTGELFF TGTGCCAGTAGTCGTTTGGGACAGGGTCGAACCGGGGAGCTGTTTTTT TRBV19 - TRBJ2-2 TRBD1
CATSDLQGITDTQYF TGTGCCACCAGTGATTTACAGGGAATCACAGATACGCAGTATTTT TRBV24-1 - TRBJ2-3 -
CASSIAGSGPSYEQYF TGTGCCAGTAGTATAGCAGGGTCCGGGCCGTCCTACGAGCAGTACTTC TRBV19 - TRBJ2-7 -
CVRSTGTGNSGNTIYF TGTGTCAGAAGCACAGGGACAGGAAACTCTGGAAACACCATATATTTT TRBV7-5 - TRBJ1-3 -
CASSHYPFPAGEKETQYF TGCGCCAGCAGCCATTACCCCTTCCCAGCGGGGGAAAAAGAGACCCAGTACTTC TRBV5-1 - TRBJ2-5 TRBD2
CASSYRQGARYGYTF TGTGCCAGCAGTTACAGGCAGGGGGCACGGTATGGCTACACCTTC TRBV6-5 - TRBJ1-2 TRBD1
CSAHSETQYF TGCAGTGCTCACAGTGAGACCCAGTACTTC TRBV20-1 - TRBJ2-5 -
CSASDQAKAEAFF TGCAGTGCTAGTGATCAGGCAAAAGCTGAAGCTTTCTTT TRBV20-1 - TRBJ1-1 -
CASSSPGTGKNIQYF TGTGCCAGCAGCTCTCCCGGGACAGGAAAAAACATTCAGTACTTC TRBV28 - TRBJ2-4 TRBD1
CATTAGGPLLDTQYF TGTGCCACCACTGCGGGGGGGCCACTGTTAGATACGCAGTATTTT TRBV2 - TRBJ2-3 TRBD2
CASSVSGDTGELFF TGTGCCAGCAGCGTTAGCGGGGACACCGGGGAGCTGTTTTTT TRBV9 once TRBJ2-2 TRBD2
CASSQSSGGADGTDTQYF TGTGCCAGCTCACAATCAAGCGGGGGGGCAGATGGCACAGATACGCAGTATTTT TRBV18 once TRBJ2-3 TRBD2
CASSVARRSISPLHF TGCGCCAGCAGCGTTGCGCGTCGGAGCATCTCACCCCTCCACTTT TRBV5-1 - TRBJ1-6 -
CASSESKQGDTGELFF TGCGCCAGCAGTGAGTCGAAGCAGGGGGACACCGGGGAGCTGTTTTTT TRBV10-1 - TRBJ2-2 TRBD1
CASSLTYIGGHYEQYF TGTGCCAGCAGCTTGACCTATATCGGGGGGCACTACGAGCAGTACTTC TRBV11-3 - TRBJ2-7 -
CASSLRPGTSEREQFF TGTGCCAGCAGTTTAAGGCCCGGGACTAGCGAACGAGAGCAGTTCTTC TRBV27 - TRBJ2-1 TRBD2
CASSLTQGGNTEAFF TGCGCCAGCAGCTTGACCCAGGGGGGGAACACTGAAGCTTTCTTT TRBV5-1 - TRBJ1-1 TRBD1
CASSWTGVNTQYF TGTGCCAGCAGTTGGACAGGGGTGAATACGCAGTATTTT TRBV2 once TRBJ2-3 TRBD1
CASSPPVRSAYNEQFF TGTGCCAGCTCCCCTCCGGTCCGAAGCGCTTACAATGAGCAGTTCTTC TRBV18 - TRBJ2-1 -
CASSRGTQGINTEAFF TGTGCCAGCTCCAGGGGAACTCAGGGGATTAACACTGAAGCTTTCTTT TRBV18 few TRBJ1-1 -
CASSLRIEGARGNTIYF TGTGCCAGCAGCTTAAGGATAGAGGGGGCGCGGGGAAACACCATATATTTT TRBV7-9 few TRBJ1-3 TRBD1
CASRWSYNEQFF TGTGCCAGCCGGTGGTCCTACAATGAGCAGTTCTTC TRBV2 - TRBJ2-1 -
CAWRGQGSQPQHF TGTGCCTGGAGGGGACAGGGTAGTCAGCCCCAGCATTTT TRBV30 once TRBJ1-5 TRBD1
CASSPRQGREKLFF TGTGCCAGTAGTCCACGACAGGGCAGGGAAAAACTGTTTTTT TRBV19 - TRBJ1-4 TRBD1
CASSVEGGARETQYF TGTGCCAGCAGCGTAGAAGGGGGGGCCAGAGAGACCCAGTACTTC TRBV9 - TRBJ2-5 -
CASRGQIERYGYTF TGTGCCAGCAGGGGACAGATAGAGCGCTATGGCTACACCTTC TRBV2 - TRBJ1-2 TRBD1
CASRGTGESEQYF TGTGCCAGCAGGGGGACAGGAGAGAGCGAGCAGTACTTC TRBV3-1/TRBV3-2 - TRBJ2-7 TRBD1
CASSLAGTGYEQYF TGTGCCAGCAGCTTAGCCGGGACAGGTTACGAGCAGTACTTC TRBV7-2 - TRBJ2-7 TRBD1
CASSLVLTGQFF TGTGCCAGCAGCTTAGTCCTGACAGGGCAGTTCTTC TRBV7-2 - TRBJ2-1 -
CASSRGGTNEKLFF TGTGCCAGCAGCCGGGGGGGAACTAATGAAAAACTGTTTTTT TRBV7-6 - TRBJ1-4 -
CATSDRTTVTDTQYF TGTGCCACCAGTGACAGGACTACTGTCACAGATACGCAGTATTTT TRBV24-1 - TRBJ2-3 -
CASSIPRDSNYNSPLHF TGTGCCAGCAGCATCCCACGGGACAGTAACTATAATTCACCCCTCCACTTT TRBV28 - TRBJ1-6 TRBD1
CASSSPGQGRPYEQYF TGTGCCAGCAGTTCCCCCGGACAGGGTAGGCCCTACGAGCAGTACTTC TRBV6-5 - TRBJ2-7 TRBD1
CASRPTSGSYEQYF TGCGCCAGCAGGCCTACTAGCGGATCCTACGAGCAGTACTTC TRBV5-1 - TRBJ2-7 TRBD2
CASSSGYGQPQHF TGTGCCAGCAGCTCGGGATATGGCCAGCCCCAGCATTTT TRBV5-6 - TRBJ1-5 -
CASSQDRGRQETQYF TGTGCCAGTAGTCAAGACAGGGGTCGCCAAGAGACCCAGTACTTC TRBV19 - TRBJ2-5 TRBD1
CASSLEAGGSVEQFF TGTGCCAGCAGCTTGGAGGCAGGGGGCTCGGTTGAGCAGTTCTTC TRBV5-4 - TRBJ2-1 TRBD1
CASSVTGSDTQYF TGCGCCAGCAGTGTGACAGGGTCAGATACGCAGTATTTT TRBV10-1 once TRBJ2-3 TRBD1
CASSFPGGISFF TGTGCCAGCAGCTTCCCTGGCGGGATATCGTTCTTC TRBV7-2 - TRBJ2-1 -
CASSQRRGSSEAFF TGTGCCAGCTCACAAAGACGGGGATCCAGTGAAGCTTTCTTT TRBV18 - TRBJ1-1 -
CASSDRDRKDYGYTF TGTGCCAGCAGTGACCGGGACAGGAAAGATTATGGCTACACCTTC TRBV6-6 - TRBJ1-2 TRBD1
CASSPISGTGGPGTEAFF TGTGCCAGCAGCCCTATTTCCGGGACAGGGGGGCCAGGTACTGAAGCTTTCTTT TRBV6-2/TRBV6-3 - TRBJ1-1 TRBD1
CASSYGQGRPLETQYF TGTGCCAGCAGTTACGGACAGGGCCGACCGTTAGAGACCCAGTACTTC TRBV6-5 - TRBJ2-5 TRBD1
CASIQGGSPNTEAFF TGTGCCAGCATCCAGGGGGGCTCGCCGAACACTGAAGCTTTCTTT TRBV7-9 - TRBJ1-1 TRBD1
CATSDSSPTEQYF TGTGCCACCAGTGATTCTAGCCCCACAGAGCAGTACTTC TRBV24-1 - TRBJ2-7 -
CASSDQPRNEQYF TGCGCCAGCAGTGACCAACCGAGAAACGAGCAGTACTTC TRBV10-1 - TRBJ2-7 -
CAISSLEETQYF TGTGCCATCAGTTCACTCGAAGAGACCCAGTACTTC TRBV10-3 - TRBJ2-5 -
CASSPGQVYGYTF TGTGCCAGCAGCCCCGGACAGGTTTATGGCTACACCTTC TRBV6-5 - TRBJ1-2 TRBD1
CASPDRVNTGELFF TGCGCCAGCCCCGACAGGGTCAACACCGGGGAGCTGTTTTTT TRBV23-1 few TRBJ2-2 TRBD1
CASSSGTESTDTQYF TGTGCCAGCAGTTCCGGGACAGAAAGCACAGATACGCAGTATTTT TRBV2 once TRBJ2-3 TRBD1